This TCR beta chain was captured by sequencing in a study of shared clonotypes between healthy human individuals. Overall study findings and caveats: Of the naive CD4 clonotypes, about 5% were shared across several donors. Non-shared clonotypes had lower generation probabilities than those shared by all four donors. Estimated richness was generally greater in naive than memory subsets.

In the authors' methods: ImmunoSEQ sequences covered only the junction and lacked quality scores; filtering therefore differed. The data were produced by immunoSEQ multiplex PCR, yet TCRdb's version contains in-frame clones alone and is incomplete. The DNA gave D and trimming, while V, J and clone size come from that table. Of a few million clones listed, over 85% were seen once; the top ten hold under 0.15%. On this clone itself: Its antigen remains unknown. Other DNA sequences in the same sample also yield this CDR3.

Germline V CDR1 and CDR2: SQVTM, ANQGSEA. Trimming shortened V by 8 bases and J by 5 bases, and 19 bases separated the two germline ends. This CDR3 has 13 residues. The source of this sequence is a man between 18 and 29 years old in good health. This chain uses TRBV29-1 with TRBJ2-7; possibly TRBD1 or TRBD2 for D (7 bases each). Source material: naive CD4+ T cells sorted from blood. Subset meaning: CD45RA+ positively selected. CDR3 residues: CSFRQGGSHEQYF. The CDR3 nucleotides read TGCAGCTTCCGCCAGGGGGGGAGCCACGAGCAGTACTTC.